This is a list of T cell receptor beta chains from one sample in a study of shared clonotypes between healthy human individuals. Assay: immunoSEQ multiplex PCR; the TCRdb copy retains only in-frame clones and omits some. The profile shows approximately 480,000 clones, 75% to 80% of them singletons. Sequenced input: PBMCs. These TCRs come from a woman in her thirties or forties in good health. Some clones in this sample may be carry-over from other donors' samples. Each CDR3 is given with its conserved first and last residue. A D gene is named only where the DNA matches it firmly. Some rows have no size entry. The others give once, few or many, or a class for an expanded clone.

d_call	v_call	clone_size	j_call	cdr3_aa	cdr3_nt
NA	TRBV5-4	NA	TRBJ2-3	CASSSRREGTDTQYF	TGTGCCAGCAGCTCCAGACGGGAAGGCACAGATACGCAGTATTTT
NA	TRBV29-1	NA	TRBJ1-5	CSVEGGPSQPQHF	TGCAGCGTTGAAGGGGGCCCTAGCCAGCCCCAGCATTTT
NA	TRBV5-1	NA	TRBJ1-3	CASSLDGVAGNTIYF	TGCGCCAGCAGCTTGGACGGGGTTGCAGGAAACACCATATATTTT
NA	TRBV15	NA	TRBJ2-3	CATSRGEGETDTQYF	TGTGCCACCAGCAGAGGTGAGGGAGAGACAGATACGCAGTATTTT
TRBD2	TRBV5-1	once	TRBJ2-5	CASSLVEGLAGETQYF	TGCGCCAGCAGCTTGGTAGAGGGACTAGCGGGAGAGACCCAGTACTTC
NA	TRBV14	few	TRBJ2-5	CASSLWGAEGTQYF	TGTGCCAGCAGCCTGTGGGGGGCCGAGGGGACCCAGTACTTC
NA	TRBV7-3	once	TRBJ1-2	CASSLTGGEGYTF	TGTGCCAGCAGCTTAACAGGAGGGGAGGGCTACACCTTC
NA	TRBV28	NA	TRBJ2-1	CASSGRYNEQFF	TGTGCCAGCAGCGGGCGCTACAATGAGCAGTTCTTC
NA	TRBV6-1	NA	TRBJ2-7	CASRGDKTYEQYF	TGTGCCAGCAGGGGGGACAAGACCTACGAGCAGTACTTC
NA	TRBV28	NA	TRBJ1-5	CAIRRGGTYQPQHF	TGTGCCATCCGTCGGGGTGGGACTTATCAGCCCCAGCATTTT
NA	TRBV7-2	few	TRBJ2-2	CASSLVLRTWGTGELFF	TGTGCCAGCAGCTTAGTTTTGAGGACTTGGGGCACCGGGGAGCTGTTTTTT
TRBD1	TRBV28	NA	TRBJ1-3	CASSPPGGPGNTIYF	TGTGCCAGCAGTCCTCCAGGGGGCCCTGGAAACACCATATATTTT
TRBD2	TRBV7-4	few	TRBJ2-1	CASSLKEREGRNEQFF	TGTGCCAGCAGCTTAAAGGAGCGGGAGGGCCGCAATGAGCAGTTCTTC
TRBD2	TRBV28	NA	TRBJ2-7	CAAGPGTSGRALYEQYF	TGTGCCGCGGGGCCCGGGACTAGCGGGAGGGCCCTCTACGAGCAGTACTTC
NA	TRBV11-2	NA	TRBJ1-1	CASSLVGLEAFF	TGTGCCAGCAGCTTAGTAGGGCTTGAAGCTTTCTTT
TRBD2	TRBV29-1	NA	TRBJ2-7	CSARREGLYEQYF	TGCAGCGCGAGGCGGGAGGGCCTCTACGAGCAGTACTTC
NA	TRBV4-2	few	TRBJ1-2	CASSQDGRVYDYTF	TGTGCCAGCAGCCAAGACGGCAGGGTATATGACTACACCTTC
TRBD2	TRBV5-7	few	TRBJ2-1	CASSFLTRREMDEQFF	TGTGCCAGCAGCTTCCTGACTCGGCGGGAGATGGATGAGCAGTTCTTC
TRBD1	TRBV15	NA	TRBJ2-3	CATSIGQGASTDTQYF	TGTGCCACCAGCATCGGACAGGGGGCAAGCACAGATACGCAGTATTTT
TRBD2	TRBV29-1	once	TRBJ2-7	CSVGTSEPYEQYF	TGCAGCGTTGGGACTAGCGAGCCCTACGAGCAGTACTTC
NA	TRBV15	NA	TRBJ2-1	CATSPQSYNEQFF	TGTGCCACCAGCCCCCAATCATACAATGAGCAGTTCTTC
NA	TRBV12-1	NA	TRBJ2-3	CASGQRRRTDTQYF	TGTGCCAGCGGCCAAAGGCGACGCACAGATACGCAGTATTTT
TRBD1	TRBV5-4	NA	TRBJ2-7	CASSFEGGWDEQYF	TGTGCCAGCAGCTTTGAAGGGGGCTGGGACGAGCAGTACTTC
NA	TRBV6-1	NA	TRBJ1-1	CASRLGVMSFF	TGTGCCAGCAGATTAGGGGTCATGTCTTTCTTT
NA	TRBV9	few	TRBJ1-5	CASSVWDSNQPQHF	TGTGCCAGCAGCGTCTGGGACTCCAATCAGCCCCAGCATTTT
TRBD2	TRBV30	NA	TRBJ2-1	CAVEASGSGTGNEQFF	TGTGCTGTCGAGGCTAGCGGGAGCGGAACGGGGAATGAGCAGTTCTTC
NA	TRBV18	NA	TRBJ2-5	CASSLRQGAGETQYF	TGTGCCAGCTCACTGAGACAGGGAGCGGGGGAGACCCAGTACTTC
NA	TRBV21-1	NA	TRBJ2-1	CASSKARRAGLAGGPYNEQFF	TGTGCCAGCAGCAAAGCGCGGAGGGCCGGACTAGCGGGAGGGCCCTACAATGAGCAGTTCTTC
NA	TRBV9	NA	TRBJ2-1	CASSVAGGATNEQFF	TGTGCCAGCAGCGTAGCAGGGGGGGCTACAAATGAGCAGTTCTTC
NA	TRBV10-3	NA	TRBJ1-4	CAISPSDDNEKLFF	TGTGCCATTAGCCCCTCTGATGACAATGAAAAACTGTTTTTT
NA	TRBV28	NA	TRBJ2-2	CASSLESTGELFF	TGTGCCAGCAGTTTAGAAAGCACCGGGGAGCTGTTTTTT
NA	TRBV11-2	NA	TRBJ1-5	CASSLDGAVGQPQHF	TGTGCCAGCAGCTTAGATGGGGCCGTGGGTCAGCCCCAGCATTTT
NA	TRBV18	NA	TRBJ1-5	CASSPERVSNQPQHF	TGTGCCAGCTCACCGGAAAGAGTTAGCAATCAGCCCCAGCATTTT
NA	TRBV5-1	NA	TRBJ2-7	CASSPRGGGSDEQYF	TGCGCCAGCAGCCCCCGGGGAGGGGGTAGCGACGAGCAGTACTTC
TRBD2	TRBV6-4	NA	TRBJ2-1	CASSVLAGARNEQFF	TGTGCCAGCAGTGTCCTAGCGGGAGCTCGCAATGAGCAGTTCTTC
TRBD2	TRBV10-2	once	TRBJ2-1	CASRTSGDNEQFF	TGCGCCAGCAGGACTAGCGGAGACAATGAGCAGTTCTTC
TRBD1	TRBV28	NA	TRBJ2-3	CAHRGPTDTQYF	TGTGCCCACAGGGGGCCTACAGATACGCAGTATTTT
NA	TRBV28	many	TRBJ2-5	CASSPPTAQETQYF	TGTGCCAGCAGTCCTCCGACAGCTCAAGAGACCCAGTACTTC
NA	TRBV18	NA	TRBJ2-4	CASSPPLESQNIQYF	TGTGCCAGCTCACCACCGCTAGAATCCCAAAACATTCAGTACTTC